The rows below give T cell receptor beta chains drawn from one sample of a study of blood T cell repertoires in COVID-19. TCRdb's table, derived via immunoSEQ multiplex PCR, lists solely in-frame clones and lacks some. The data contain about 170,000 clones, around 90% of them singletons. Sequencing input: peripheral blood. These receptors all stem from a woman between 50 and 59 years old with acute or convalescent COVID-19. CDR3s include the opening cysteine and the closing phenylalanine or tryptophan. D genes are given only for firm matches. A clone size is listed for some rows: how often the clone was seen (once, few, many), or a class if it is expanded.

j_call,v_call,d_call,clone_size,cdr3_aa,cdr3_nt
TRBJ1-1,TRBV18,TRBD1,.,CASSPNALHTGAEAFF,TGTGCCAGCTCACCAAACGCCCTCCATACAGGGGCAGAAGCTTTCTTT
TRBJ1-5,TRBV2,TRBD1,.,CASSETGGNQPQHF,TGTGCCAGCAGTGAGACAGGGGGTAATCAGCCCCAGCATTTT
TRBJ2-1,TRBV6-5,TRBD2,.,CASRNSGRGHNEQFF,TGTGCCAGCAGAAATAGCGGGAGGGGTCACAATGAGCAGTTCTTC
TRBJ2-1,TRBV10-3,TRBD2,.,CAISPSGGVYNEQFF,TGTGCCATCAGCCCTAGCGGGGGGGTATACAATGAGCAGTTCTTC
TRBJ1-1,TRBV11-3,.,.,CASSLSGGNTEAFF,TGTGCCAGCAGTCTATCAGGAGGAAACACTGAAGCTTTCTTT
TRBJ2-1,TRBV3-1/TRBV3-2,.,.,CASSQGTTNEQFF,TGTGCCAGCAGCCAAGGGACTACCAATGAGCAGTTCTTC
TRBJ1-1,TRBV5-1,.,.,CASSLALGGGTEAFF,TGCGCCAGCAGCTTGGCCTTAGGTGGGGGGACTGAAGCTTTCTTT
TRBJ1-1,TRBV18,TRBD1,.,CASSANRGDPEAFF,TGTGCCAGCTCAGCCAACAGGGGCGACCCTGAAGCTTTCTTT
TRBJ1-2,TRBV21-1,.,.,CASSRTGGDYGYTF,TGTGCCAGCAGCAGGACAGGGGGGGACTATGGCTACACCTTC
TRBJ2-6,TRBV7-2,TRBD1,.,CASSLARTGGSGANVLTF,TGTGCCAGCAGCTTAGCGAGGACAGGGGGCTCTGGGGCCAACGTCCTGACTTTC
TRBJ1-1,TRBV7-2,.,few,CASSSHMNTEAFF,TGTGCCAGCAGCTCTCACATGAACACTGAAGCTTTCTTT
TRBJ2-1,TRBV4-3,TRBD2,once,CASSQATSGRGGYNEQFF,TGCGCCAGCAGCCAAGCTACTAGCGGGAGAGGAGGCTACAATGAGCAGTTCTTC
TRBJ2-7,TRBV10-1,TRBD2,.,CASVGLAGKHEQYF,TGCGCCAGCGTGGGACTAGCGGGAAAACACGAGCAGTACTTC
TRBJ2-7,TRBV10-3,.,.,CAISELTGYEQYF,TGTGCCATCAGTGAACTGACGGGTTACGAGCAGTACTTC
TRBJ2-3,TRBV7-6,TRBD2,once,CASSLAGRAGTDTQYF,TGTGCCAGCAGCTTAGCCGGGAGGGCCGGAACAGATACGCAGTATTTT
TRBJ1-1,TRBV6-2/TRBV6-3,TRBD1,.,CASSWGQMNTEAFF,TGTGCCAGCAGTTGGGGACAGATGAACACTGAAGCTTTCTTT
TRBJ1-2,TRBV6-2/TRBV6-3,TRBD1,.,CASSKGTGPGYTF,TGTGCCAGCAGTAAGGGGACAGGCCCAGGCTACACCTTC
TRBJ2-3,TRBV19,TRBD2,.,CASGGGLAGTDTQYF,TGTGCCAGTGGGGGCGGGCTAGCGGGAACCGATACGCAGTATTTT
TRBJ2-1,TRBV7-2,TRBD1,.,CASRYSGQGNNEQFF,TGTGCCAGCCGCTATTCGGGACAGGGCAACAATGAGCAGTTCTTC
TRBJ2-1,TRBV11-3,.,.,CASSELLDNEQFF,TGTGCCAGCAGCGAACTTCTAGACAATGAGCAGTTCTTC
TRBJ1-1,TRBV21-1,.,.,CASSKRTGHFGVEAFF,TGTGCCAGCAGCAAGAGGACAGGCCACTTTGGGGTAGAAGCTTTCTTT
TRBJ2-1,TRBV6-5,.,.,CASSDWVDQFF,TGTGCCAGCAGCGACTGGGTAGATCAGTTCTTC
TRBJ2-1,TRBV4-1,.,.,CASSQERANNEQFF,TGCGCCAGCAGCCAAGAGAGAGCCAACAATGAGCAGTTCTTC
TRBJ1-2,TRBV2,.,.,CASSRVSYGYTF,TGTGCCAGCAGCCGAGTTTCCTATGGCTACACCTTC
TRBJ2-6,TRBV10-3,.,.,CAILPGSGANVLTF,TGTGCCATCCTACCTGGCTCTGGGGCCAACGTCCTGACTTTC
TRBJ2-5,TRBV10-1,.,.,CASSESASEETQYF,TGCGCCAGCAGTGAGTCGGCCAGCGAAGAGACCCAGTACTTC
TRBJ1-2,TRBV5-5,TRBD1,.,CASSLAGRGLGYGYTF,TGTGCCAGCAGCTTGGCCGGCAGGGGGCTGGGCTATGGCTACACCTTC
TRBJ2-7,TRBV6-5,TRBD1,.,CASRQPGGGEQYF,TGTGCCAGCAGACAACCAGGGGGCGGCGAGCAGTACTTC
TRBJ2-1,TRBV5-6,.,.,CASSLGRRGISYNEQFF,TGTGCCAGCAGCTTGGGAAGGCGGGGTATCTCCTACAATGAGCAGTTCTTC
TRBJ2-7,TRBV3-1/TRBV3-2,.,.,CASSRLGSPGEQYF,TGTGCCAGCAGCCGTCTCGGGTCCCCGGGAGAGCAGTACTTC
TRBJ2-1,TRBV7-9,.,.,CASSADRGDEQFF,TGTGCCAGCAGCGCGGACAGAGGGGATGAGCAGTTCTTC
TRBJ1-2,TRBV19,.,.,CASSKTGSAYVYGYTF,TGTGCCAGTAGTAAAACAGGGAGTGCGTATGTCTATGGCTACACCTTC
TRBJ2-1,TRBV7-2,TRBD2,.,CASSLVGTRYSYNEQFF,TGTGCCAGCAGCTTAGTTGGGACTAGATACTCCTACAATGAGCAGTTCTTC
TRBJ2-7,TRBV3-1/TRBV3-2,TRBD2,.,CASSRSGGQVEQYF,TGTGCCAGCAGCCGGTCGGGAGGGCAAGTCGAGCAGTACTTC
TRBJ1-1,TRBV5-6,TRBD1,.,CASSPRTGGSPDAFF,TGTGCCAGCAGTCCCAGGACAGGGGGCTCCCCTGACGCTTTCTTT
TRBJ2-7,TRBV6-2/TRBV6-3,TRBD1,.,CASSYSTPGQGLEQYF,TGTGCCAGCAGTTACTCAACACCGGGACAGGGTTTAGAGCAGTACTTC
TRBJ1-4,TRBV7-9,TRBD1,.,CASSPGTGSEKLFF,TGTGCCAGCAGCCCCGGGACAGGGAGCGAAAAACTGTTTTTT
TRBJ1-5,TRBV2,TRBD1,.,CASSTGTGRQPQHF,TGTGCCAGCAGCACCGGGACAGGTCGTCAGCCCCAGCATTTT
TRBJ2-7,TRBV5-1,.,.,CASSLAWGLKSYEQYF,TGCGCCAGCAGCTTGGCCTGGGGGCTTAAGTCCTACGAGCAGTACTTC
TRBJ2-5,TRBV19,TRBD1,.,CASSLRGTGGETQYF,TGTGCCAGTAGCCTACGGGGGACAGGGGGAGAGACCCAGTACTTC
TRBJ1-3,TRBV3-1/TRBV3-2,.,.,CASSQVASGNTIYF,TGTGCCAGCAGCCAAGTTGCGTCTGGAAACACCATATATTTT
TRBJ1-1,TRBV7-2,TRBD1,.,CASSKGGQGRSAEAFF,TGTGCCAGCAGCAAAGGGGGACAGGGCCGTTCAGCTGAAGCTTTCTTT
TRBJ2-6,TRBV4-3,TRBD1,.,CASSQGKTGGEVLTF,TGCGCCAGCAGCCAAGGGAAGACAGGGGGAGAGGTCCTGACTTTC
TRBJ1-2,TRBV6-5,TRBD1,.,CAIFRGLVGGYTF,TGTGCCATCTTCAGGGGGCTCGTGGGAGGCTACACCTTC
TRBJ1-6,TRBV4-1,TRBD1,once,CASSPPGQGRYSPLHF,TGCGCCAGCAGCCCACCGGGACAGGGACGCTACTCACCCCTCCACTTT
TRBJ2-2,TRBV6-2/TRBV6-3,TRBD2,.,CASSRGLAGLGTGELFF,TGTGCCAGCAGCCGCGGACTAGCGGGGCTCGGAACCGGGGAGCTGTTTTTT
TRBJ1-6,TRBV29-1,TRBD1,.,CSAATGYNSPLHF,TGCAGCGCCGCGACAGGGTATAATTCACCCCTCCACTTT
TRBJ1-2,TRBV5-6,.,.,CASSLDIGGFGYGYTF,TGTGCCAGCAGCTTGGATATAGGGGGATTTGGGTATGGCTACACCTTC